The present entry profiles one TCR beta chain with its context. The data stem from a study of blood T cell repertoires in COVID-19. Method: immunoSEQ multiplex PCR; TCRdb's copy keeps in-frame clones and lacks some. The sample shows 100,000 to 150,000 clones, around 88% of them seen only once. Germline CDR1 is SGHRS and CDR2 is YFSETQ. V lost 4 bases, J lost 4 bases, and 6 bases stayed unmatched. This CDR3 has 14 residues. The sequence was collected from a man between 45 and 60 years old with acute or convalescent COVID-19. The gene calls are TRBV5-1 and TRBJ2-7; 9 nucleotides align to TRBD1. What was sequenced was peripheral blood. The CDR3 protein is CASSRGQGQYEQYF. In DNA, the CDR3 is TGCGCCAGCAGCCGGGGACAGGGACAATACGAGCAGTACTTC. Combining the CDR3 with reference TRBV5-1 and TRBJ2-7 gives the whole variable domain KAGVTQTPRYLIKTRGQQVTLSCSPISGHRSVSWYQQTPGQGLQFLFEYFSETQRNKGNFPGRFSGRQFSNSRSEMNVSTLELGDSALYLCASSRGQGQYEQYFGPGTRLTVT.